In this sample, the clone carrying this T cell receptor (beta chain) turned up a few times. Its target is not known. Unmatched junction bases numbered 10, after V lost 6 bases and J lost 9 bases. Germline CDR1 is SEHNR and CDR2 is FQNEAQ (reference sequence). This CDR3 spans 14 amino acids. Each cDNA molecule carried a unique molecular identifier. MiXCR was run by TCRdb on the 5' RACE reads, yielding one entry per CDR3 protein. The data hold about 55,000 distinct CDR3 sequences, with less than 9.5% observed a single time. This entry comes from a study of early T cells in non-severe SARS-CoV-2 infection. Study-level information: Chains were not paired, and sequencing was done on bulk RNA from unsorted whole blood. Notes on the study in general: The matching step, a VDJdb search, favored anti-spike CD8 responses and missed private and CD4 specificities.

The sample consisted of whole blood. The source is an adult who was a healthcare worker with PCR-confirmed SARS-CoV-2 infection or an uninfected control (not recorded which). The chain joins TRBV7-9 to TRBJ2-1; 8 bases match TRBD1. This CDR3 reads CASRPRTGTGEQFF. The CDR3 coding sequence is TGTGCCAGCAGGCCACGGACAGGGACCGGTGAGCAGTTCTTC. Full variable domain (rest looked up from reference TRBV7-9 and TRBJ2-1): DTGVSQNPRHKITKRGQNVTFRCDPISEHNRLYWYRQTLGQGPEFLTYFQNEAQLEKSRLLSDRFSAERPKGSFSTLEIQRTEQGDSAMYLCASRPRTGTGEQFFGPGTRLTVL.